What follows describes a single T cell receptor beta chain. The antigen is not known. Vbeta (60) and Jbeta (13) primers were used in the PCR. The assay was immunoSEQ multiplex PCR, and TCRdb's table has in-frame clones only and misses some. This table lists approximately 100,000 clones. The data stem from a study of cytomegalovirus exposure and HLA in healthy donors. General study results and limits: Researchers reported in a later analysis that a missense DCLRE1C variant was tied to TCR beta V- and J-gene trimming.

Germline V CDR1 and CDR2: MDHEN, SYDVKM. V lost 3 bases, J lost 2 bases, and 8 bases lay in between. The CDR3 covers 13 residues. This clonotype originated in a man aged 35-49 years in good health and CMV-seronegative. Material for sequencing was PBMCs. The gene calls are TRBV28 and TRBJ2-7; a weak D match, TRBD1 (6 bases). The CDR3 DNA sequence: TGTGCCAGCAGTTTCGGACAGACCTACGAGCAGTACTTC. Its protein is CASSFGQTYEQYF.